This T cell receptor (beta chain) was found in a study of blood T cell repertoires in COVID-19. About the study: There were acute and convalescent COVID-19 samples, and they came from the United States, Italy and Spain.

In the original workflow: Amplified reference gene primers provided the basis for estimating nucleated cell counts. TCRdb's copy holds only in-frame clones and misses some; the assay was immunoSEQ multiplex PCR. That table is the source of V, J and clone size, and D and trimming were worked out from the DNA. The sample carries 380,000 or so clones, 70% to 85% recorded once. V lost 5 bases, J lost 2 bases, and 12 bases lay in between. This CDR3 has 14 residues. Germline V gives CDR1 SNHLY, CDR2 FYNNEI. What was sequenced was peripheral blood. The chain links TRBV2 to TRBJ1-1, with D possibly TRBD1 on 5 matching bases. The receptor comes from a human donor with acute or convalescent COVID-19. The donor label of this sample is uncertain. The CDR3 DNA reads TGTGCCAGCAGTCACAGACAGATCAACACTGAAGCTTTCTTT. Its translation: CASSHRQINTEAFF.